This TCR beta chain emerged from a study of blood T cell repertoires in COVID-19. At the level of the study: T cells, B-cell-depleted T cells, or PBMCs provided the cDNA or gDNA that served as material.

Authors' methods: Amplification of reference gene primers was used by the study to estimate nucleated cell counts. This table comes from immunoSEQ multiplex PCR, and its TCRdb copy is limited to in-frame clones, with some not included. Clone size and V and J calls were adopted from that table, with D and trimming inferred from the DNA. The data show about 98,000 clones, more than 65% seen once. Per the germline V gene, CDR1 is MNHEY and CDR2 is SVGAGI. V lost 11 bases, J lost 1 base, and 11 bases lay in between. The CDR3 totals 12 residues. The material sequenced was peripheral blood. This TCR was recovered from a woman over 75 with acute or convalescent COVID-19. The chain employs TRBV6-5 and TRBJ1-1; D possibly corresponds to TRBD1 (5 bases). The CDR3 is CAAGYKNTEAFF. The CDR3 coding sequence is TGTGCCGCAGGGTACAAGAACACTGAAGCTTTCTTT.